Included here is one T cell receptor beta chain sequence, with context. In the authors' workflow: Estimation of nucleated cell counts relied on the amplification of reference gene primers. TCRdb's table, derived via immunoSEQ multiplex PCR, lists solely in-frame clones and lacks some. For V, J and clone size, that table is used; D and trimming come from the DNA. The sample lists 72,000 or so clones; 80% were seen once. This entry belongs to a study of blood T cell repertoires in COVID-19. Study in general: The study drew acute and convalescent COVID-19 samples from the United States, Italy and Spain. T cells, B-cell-depleted T cells, or PBMCs supplied cDNA or gDNA.

Germline V gene data show CDR1 as MDHEN and CDR2 as SYDVKM. The V segment lost 3 bases and the J segment 9 bases; nucleotides outside the gene matches: 12. The CDR3 totals 16 residues. The chain has TRBV28 and TRBJ2-2; 8 nucleotides match TRBD2. The sequenced material came from peripheral blood. The source of this sequence is a man aged 65 to 79 who had recovered from COVID-19. CDR3 region: CASSFRGRSVQRELFF. CDR3 in DNA: TGTGCCAGCAGTTTTCGCGGGAGGTCTGTTCAGCGGGAGCTGTTTTTT.